What follows describes a single TCR beta chain. Its antigen is not known. The identical CDR3 is also encoded by other nucleotide sequences in the sample. The CDR3 is made up of 13 amino acids. Per the germline V gene, CDR1 is LNHDA and CDR2 is SQIVND (reference sequence). V dropped 6 bases and J dropped 4 bases, with 10 bases sitting between them. This sample was included in a study of shared clonotypes between healthy human individuals. General observations from the study: Exclusively blood specimens were collected; tissue repertoires likely differ. The small donor group covered limited genetic and exposure diversity. The naive CD4 repertoires of a few donors were compared, and around 5% of clonotypes were shared.

Produced via immunoSEQ multiplex PCR; TCRdb's table is partial and in-frame only. Altogether roughly 2.5 million clones are present, approximately 94% being singletons, with the ten largest covering 0.11% to 0.15%. The receptor was derived from a man younger than 35 in good health. Sequenced input: naive CD4+ T cells sorted from blood. Subset noted: CD45RA+ positively selected. The rearrangement links TRBV19 to TRBJ1-5; D perhaps matches TRBD1 (5 bases). The CDR3 protein is CASSRQGNQPQHF. The CDR3 DNA sequence: TGTGCCAGTAGCCGGCAGGGAAATCAGCCCCAGCATTTT.